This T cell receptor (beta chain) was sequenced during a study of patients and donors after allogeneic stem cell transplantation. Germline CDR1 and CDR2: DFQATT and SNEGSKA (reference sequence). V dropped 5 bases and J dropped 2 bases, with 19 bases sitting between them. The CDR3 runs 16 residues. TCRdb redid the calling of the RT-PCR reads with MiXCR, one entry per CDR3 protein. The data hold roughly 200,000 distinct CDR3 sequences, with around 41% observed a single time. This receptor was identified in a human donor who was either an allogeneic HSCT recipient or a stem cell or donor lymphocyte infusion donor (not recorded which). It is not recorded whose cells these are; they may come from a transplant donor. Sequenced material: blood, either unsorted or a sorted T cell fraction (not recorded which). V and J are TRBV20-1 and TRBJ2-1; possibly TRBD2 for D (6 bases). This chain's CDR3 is CSAEAFLATPYNEQFF. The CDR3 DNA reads TGCAGTGCTGAAGCCTTTCTAGCGACCCCCTACAATGAGCAGTTCTTC.